The rows below give T cell receptor beta chains drawn from one sample of a study of blood T cells in healthy people across ages. TCRdb re-analysed the 5' RACE reads in MiXCR, keeping a single row per CDR3 protein. The repertoire holds under 800,000 distinct CDR3 sequences, around 40% seen once, with around a fifth in the top ten. Sequences were obtained from blood. The receptors here all came from an older woman in good health. Each CDR3 is given with its conserved first and last residue. D genes are given only for firm matches. Clone size appears in some rows only: once, few, many, or a class for an expanded clone.

CDR3 DNA: TGTGCCAGCAGCAATCTATATTGGGATGAGCAGTTCTTC
CDR3 protein: CASSNLYWDEQFF
V gene: TRBV21-1
clone size: NA
D gene: NA
J gene: TRBJ2-1

CDR3 DNA: TGCAGCGTTAGGGGGGAGCGGGACAGGATTTATGATGAGCAGTTCTTC
CDR3 protein: CSVRGERDRIYDEQFF
V gene: TRBV29-1
clone size: NA
D gene: NA
J gene: TRBJ2-1

CDR3 DNA: TGCGCCAGCAGCTTGGAGGTAGTTATGAATAATTCACCCCTCCACTTT
CDR3 protein: CASSLEVVMNNSPLHF
V gene: TRBV5-1
clone size: once
D gene: NA
J gene: TRBJ1-6

CDR3 DNA: TGTGCCAGCAGCTTAATGGTCGGGAGCACAGATACGCAGTATTTT
CDR3 protein: CASSLMVGSTDTQYF
V gene: TRBV7-2
clone size: NA
D gene: NA
J gene: TRBJ2-3

CDR3 DNA: TGTGCCAGCAGCCCCCGGGTTTGGGAGGCATCTGGAAACACCATATATTTT
CDR3 protein: CASSPRVWEASGNTIYF
V gene: TRBV9
clone size: once
D gene: NA
J gene: TRBJ1-3

CDR3 DNA: TGTGCCAGCAGCTCGGGACTAGGAAGCAATGAGCAGTACTTC
CDR3 protein: CASSSGLGSNEQYF
V gene: TRBV7-3
clone size: NA
D gene: TRBD2
J gene: TRBJ2-7

CDR3 DNA: TGTGCCACCCTTGCTAGCGGCACAGATACGCAGTATTTT
CDR3 protein: CATLASGTDTQYF
V gene: TRBV12-3/TRBV12-4
clone size: NA
D gene: NA
J gene: TRBJ2-3

CDR3 DNA: TGCGCCAGCAGCTTGTTTTGGACAGCCCTGGGAGAGACCCAGTACTTC
CDR3 protein: CASSLFWTALGETQYF
V gene: TRBV5-1
clone size: few
D gene: NA
J gene: TRBJ2-5

CDR3 DNA: TGTGCCAGCAGCCCCATTCTAGGGCCTAGCACAGATACGCAGTATTTT
CDR3 protein: CASSPILGPSTDTQYF
V gene: TRBV7-8
clone size: NA
D gene: NA
J gene: TRBJ2-3

CDR3 DNA: TGCAGCGTTGATCAGGCAATGAACACTGAAGCTTTCTTT
CDR3 protein: CSVDQAMNTEAFF
V gene: TRBV29-1
clone size: NA
D gene: NA
J gene: TRBJ1-1

CDR3 DNA: TGCGCCAGCAGCTCGGGGGCCTACGAGCAGTACTTC
CDR3 protein: CASSSGAYEQYF
V gene: TRBV7-6
clone size: many
D gene: NA
J gene: TRBJ2-7

CDR3 DNA: TGTGCCAGCAGCTACAGACAGAGCTCCTACGAGCAGTACTTC
CDR3 protein: CASSYRQSSYEQYF
V gene: TRBV7-9
clone size: many
D gene: NA
J gene: TRBJ2-7

CDR3 DNA: TGTGCCAGCAGCCAAGTAGGGGATGGGATGGAGACCCAGTACTTC
CDR3 protein: CASSQVGDGMETQYF
V gene: TRBV14
clone size: few
D gene: NA
J gene: TRBJ2-5

CDR3 DNA: TGTGCCAGCAGTCTGAGCGGGAGGACCTACGAGCAGTACTTC
CDR3 protein: CASSLSGRTYEQYF
V gene: TRBV6-6
clone size: NA
D gene: TRBD2
J gene: TRBJ2-7

CDR3 DNA: TGTGCCAGCAGCCCCCCTGGAGCGGGGGGGAGCAGTGAGCAGTTCTTC
CDR3 protein: CASSPPGAGGSSEQFF
V gene: TRBV7-3
clone size: once
D gene: TRBD2
J gene: TRBJ2-1

CDR3 DNA: TGTGCCAGCAGCGCCCGGGAGGGTAGATCCTACAATGAGCAGTTCTTC
CDR3 protein: CASSAREGRSYNEQFF
V gene: TRBV7-2
clone size: few
D gene: TRBD2
J gene: TRBJ2-1

CDR3 DNA: TGCGCCAGCAGCTTGCCCCCGGACAGGGACACCGATGAGCAGTTCTTC
CDR3 protein: CASSLPPDRDTDEQFF
V gene: TRBV5-1
clone size: NA
D gene: TRBD1
J gene: TRBJ2-1

CDR3 DNA: TGTGCCAGCAGCCGCGGGGGCCAGACCTACAATGAGCAGTTCTTC
CDR3 protein: CASSRGGQTYNEQFF
V gene: TRBV7-6
clone size: few
D gene: NA
J gene: TRBJ2-1

CDR3 DNA: TGTGCCACCAGCAGTGGTCAGAACAATGAGCAGTTCTTC
CDR3 protein: CATSSGQNNEQFF
V gene: TRBV15
clone size: NA
D gene: NA
J gene: TRBJ2-1

CDR3 DNA: TGCAGCGTTGAGGTGGGGCCCCGCGGAGATACGCAGTATTTT
CDR3 protein: CSVEVGPRGDTQYF
V gene: TRBV29-1
clone size: few
D gene: NA
J gene: TRBJ2-3

CDR3 DNA: TGCAGTGCTAGTAACAGGGGGCCGAGAGAGACCCAGTACTTC
CDR3 protein: CSASNRGPRETQYF
V gene: TRBV20-1
clone size: few
D gene: TRBD1
J gene: TRBJ2-5

CDR3 DNA: TGCAGTGCTCCCAGGTCCTCTGGAAACACCATATATTTT
CDR3 protein: CSAPRSSGNTIYF
V gene: TRBV20-1
clone size: NA
D gene: NA
J gene: TRBJ1-3

CDR3 DNA: TGTGCTAGCAGCTTAGGGCTAGCGGGAGCGGGGAATGAGCAGTACTTC
CDR3 protein: CASSLGLAGAGNEQYF
V gene: TRBV7-7
clone size: NA
D gene: TRBD2
J gene: TRBJ2-5

CDR3 DNA: TGTGCCAGTTCGTCCGGGAATCAGCCCCAGCATTTT
CDR3 protein: CASSSGNQPQHF
V gene: TRBV27
clone size: many
D gene: NA
J gene: TRBJ1-5

CDR3 DNA: TGTGCCAGCAGCGTAGACGGGGGGGGCCAAGAGACCCAGTACTTC
CDR3 protein: CASSVDGGGQETQYF
V gene: TRBV9
clone size: many
D gene: TRBD2
J gene: TRBJ2-5

CDR3 DNA: TGCAGTTTGGACAGGAATTATGGCTACACCTTC
CDR3 protein: CSLDRNYGYTF
V gene: TRBV20-1
clone size: few
D gene: TRBD1
J gene: TRBJ1-2

CDR3 DNA: TGCGCCAGCAGCTTCGGGGGACACGAGGCCCTTCAGTACTTC
CDR3 protein: CASSFGGHEALQYF
V gene: TRBV5-1
clone size: NA
D gene: NA
J gene: TRBJ2-4

CDR3 DNA: TGTGCCAGCAGTTTATACAACGTAGATCAGGGCTATGGCTACACCTTC
CDR3 protein: CASSLYNVDQGYGYTF
V gene: TRBV28
clone size: NA
D gene: NA
J gene: TRBJ1-2

CDR3 DNA: TGTGCCAGCAGCTACAGGGGGAGAGGGTACGAGCAGTACTTC
CDR3 protein: CASSYRGRGYEQYF
V gene: TRBV28
clone size: once
D gene: TRBD1
J gene: TRBJ2-7

CDR3 DNA: TGTGCCAGCAGCCGAAATGTTTACGAGCAGTACTTC
CDR3 protein: CASSRNVYEQYF
V gene: TRBV14
clone size: NA
D gene: NA
J gene: TRBJ2-7

CDR3 DNA: TGCAGTGTACCCGGGACAGACTCCTACGAGCAGTACTTC
CDR3 protein: CSVPGTDSYEQYF
V gene: TRBV20-1
clone size: few
D gene: TRBD1
J gene: TRBJ2-7

CDR3 DNA: TGCGCCAGCAGTGTCGAACTTCCTGGAAACACCATATATTTT
CDR3 protein: CASSVELPGNTIYF
V gene: TRBV5-1
clone size: NA
D gene: NA
J gene: TRBJ1-3

CDR3 DNA: TGCGCCAGCAGCCGGACAGACTACGAGCAGTACTTC
CDR3 protein: CASSRTDYEQYF
V gene: TRBV5-1
clone size: many
D gene: NA
J gene: TRBJ2-7

CDR3 DNA: TGCAGTGCTAGAGATAGGACTAGCGGGAGGTCTGAGCAGTTCTTC
CDR3 protein: CSARDRTSGRSEQFF
V gene: TRBV20-1
clone size: NA
D gene: TRBD2
J gene: TRBJ2-1

CDR3 DNA: TGTGCCAGCAGCCCCGGGACTAGCGACGAGCAGTACTTC
CDR3 protein: CASSPGTSDEQYF
V gene: TRBV7-2
clone size: few
D gene: TRBD2
J gene: TRBJ2-7

CDR3 DNA: TGTGCCAGCAGCTGGGGCGGCGGGAACTCCTACAATGAGCAGTACTTC
CDR3 protein: CASSWGGGNSYNEQYF
V gene: TRBV7-3
clone size: NA
D gene: NA
J gene: TRBJ2-7